The 21 T cell receptor beta chains reported below all come from one sample, sequenced in a study of blood T cells in healthy people across ages (dated by TCRdb to between 2015 and 2016). Library preparation employed 5' RACE. TCRdb names Illumina HiSeq 2500 as the instrument used. A second roughly 6 to 11 cycle PCR used a sample-barcoded 5' primer and a J-beta primer mix. TCRdb applied fastp at Q25 and MiXCR to the public reads, then kept only in-frame beta chains. Rows are combined by CDR3 protein, so each entry shows the most common genes and DNA. In this sample the table shows 1.5 million to 2 million distinct CDR3 sequences, roughly 27% of which occur a single time. Roughly 8% of the sample belongs to the ten largest clones. The sequencing input was blood. The origin of the receptors is a woman between 25 and 40 years old in good health.

This clonotype was seen only a few times. This sequence joins TRBV7-6 and TRBJ2-5, with TRBD2 matching 12 bases. Per germline, CDR1 SGHVS and CDR2 FNYEAQ. The CDR3 is 15 amino acids. The J segment lost 4 bases and the V segment lost 11 bases, leaving 11 bases of the junction unmatched. This CDR3 is CASWTSGMFVETQYF. The DNA of the CDR3 is TGTGCCTCGTGGACTAGCGGGATGTTCGTAGAGACCCAGTACTTC.

The chain links TRBV7-2 to TRBJ1-2, with 11 bases fitting TRBD1. Germline lookup yields CDR1 SGHTA and CDR2 FQGNSA. This CDR3 region has 15 residues. The V segment lost 3 bases and the J segment 4 bases; nucleotides outside the gene matches: 4. The CDR3 DNA is TGTGCCAGCAGCTTGACCGGGACAGGGGGCTATGGCTACACCTTC. Encoded protein: CASSLTGTGGYGYTF.

This clonotype was detected only a few times. The chain recombines TRBV27 with TRBJ1-6; possible D gene TRBD1, 6 bases. Per germline, CDR1 MNHEY and CDR2 SMNVEV (reference sequence). CDR3 length equals 14 residues. Trimming removed 8 bases at V and 6 bases at J, with 14 bases between. Here the CDR3 reads CASSNQGFNSPLHF. CDR3 nucleotides: TGTGCCAGCTCAAATCAGGGGTTTAATTCACCCCTCCACTTT.

CDR3 sequence (DNA): TGCAGTGCTAGAGTCGGCCAATCTGATTCACCCCTCCACTTT. It encodes CSARVGQSDSPLHF. This sequence joins TRBV20-1 and TRBJ1-6, with unresolved D. Trimming cost V 1 base and J 8 bases, with 12 bases left between them. CDR3 length: 14 residues. The germline V gene encodes CDR1 DFQATT and CDR2 SNEGSKA (reference sequence).

This clonotype turned up a few times. The chain couples TRBV20-1 to TRBJ2-5; 7 bases agree with TRBD1. CDR1 and CDR2 (germline): DFQATT, SNEGSKA (reference sequence). V was pared by 1 base and J by 2 bases, with 13 bases of the junction left unmatched. The CDR3 has 17 amino acids. The DNA of the CDR3 is TGCAGTGCTAGAGTAGTTGACAGGGTGGAATGGCAAGAGACCCAGTACTTC. Its protein product is CSARVVDRVEWQETQYF.

The V and J genes are TRBV7-2 and TRBJ2-5; 8 bases fit TRBD2. This CDR3 has 20 residues. CDR1 and CDR2 (germline): SGHTA, FQGNSA. Trimming took 2 bases from V and 2 from J; bases not matched to a gene: 19. The CDR3 DNA sequence: TGTGCCAGCAGCTTACCATATCGGACTAGCAGGAGGGCCGATCAAGAGACCCAGTACTTC. This encodes CASSLPYRTSRRADQETQYF.

The chain combines TRBV7-4 with TRBJ2-7, with D uncertain. V shed 5 bases and J shed 2 bases, with 16 bases lying between them. The germline gives CDR1 SGHVT, CDR2 SQSDAQ. The CDR3 totals 15 residues. The CDR3 DNA is TGTGCCAGCAGCCCATCCTGTGGCGGAGCCTACGAGCAGTACTTC. Translation gives CASSPSCGGAYEQYF.

Turning to this clonotype: A much more abundant neighbour one base away suggests this may be a read error. The rearrangement joins TRBV6-2 or TRBV6-3 to TRBJ2-7, with D unclear. Germline lookup yields CDR1 MNHEY and CDR2 SVGEGT. The germline V and J ends were trimmed by 8 bases and 2 bases, with 7 bases remaining between them. CDR3 length: 11 amino acids. The CDR3 nucleotides are TGTGCCAGCGGGTGGGCCTACGAGCAGTACTTC. Its protein is CASGWAYEQYF.

The V call is TRBV20-1, the J call TRBJ2-6; D is undetermined. This CDR3 has 13 amino acids. From germline, CDR1 is DFQATT and CDR2 SNEGSKA (reference sequence). The ends were cut back, 5 bases at V and 0 bases at J, with 5 bases in the middle. In DNA, the CDR3 is TGCAGTGCTCTGAACTCTGGGGCCAACGTCCTGACTTTC. Residues: CSALNSGANVLTF.

J is TRBJ1-3 and V is TRBV9, with a possible D match to TRBD1 (5 bases). This CDR3 contains 16 residues. Between the trimmed V and J ends, which lost 6 bases and 0 bases, there was a span of 16 bases. Germline CDR1 reads SGDLS; CDR2 reads YYNGEE. The CDR3: CASNAVGDSSGNTIYF. Here the CDR3 DNA reads TGTGCCAGCAACGCCGTAGGCGACAGCTCTGGAAACACCATATATTTT. Drawing the rest from reference TRBV9 and TRBJ1-3, the complete variable domain is DSGVTQTPKHLITATGQRVTLRCSPRSGDLSVYWYQQSLDQGLQFLIQYYNGEERAKGNILERFSAQQFPDLHSELNLSSLELGDSALYFCASNAVGDSSGNTIYFGEGSWLTVV.

V usage is TRBV14 and J usage is TRBJ1-6, with a weak D call TRBD1 (6 bases). The germline V gene encodes CDR1 SGHDN and CDR2 FVKESK. CDR3 length: 15 residues. V was trimmed by 1 base and J by 2 bases, leaving 6 bases between them. The CDR3 here is CASSQGQAYNSPLHF. The CDR3 nucleotides are TGTGCCAGCAGCCAAGGACAGGCCTATAATTCACCCCTCCACTTT.

There are many counts of this clonotype. This CDR3 reads CASSEVASGFSYNEQFF. The CDR3 nucleotides are TGCGCCAGCAGTGAGGTAGCTAGCGGGTTCTCCTACAATGAGCAGTTCTTC. The chain employs TRBV10-1 and TRBJ2-1; 8 bases line up with TRBD2. Trimming took 2 bases from V and 0 from J; bases not matched to a gene: 6. Germline CDR1 and CDR2: WNHNN and SYGVQD (reference sequence). CDR3 length: 17 amino acids.

This clonotype was found a few times. This chain uses TRBV2 with TRBJ2-3; the match to TRBD2 covers 13 bases. This CDR3 spans 16 amino acids. V lost 7 bases to trimming and J lost 2 bases; unmatched junction nucleotides: 6. From germline, CDR1 is SNHLY and CDR2 FYNNEI. The DNA of the CDR3 is TGTGCCAGCATCAACGGACTAGCGGGGGACACAGATACGCAGTATTTT. Protein: CASINGLAGDTDTQYF.

This clonotype was recorded many times. V usage is TRBV28 and J usage is TRBJ2-3; TRBD1 might be the D (5 bases). The CDR3 length is 13 residues. Germline-derived CDR1 and CDR2 are MDHEN and SYDVKM. V lost 4 bases and J 4 bases, leaving 9 bases between the germline ends. The chain's CDR3 is CASSSQGSDTQYF. The CDR3 nucleotides are TGTGCCAGCAGTTCCCAGGGTTCAGATACGCAGTATTTT. Looking up the rest from reference TRBV28 and TRBJ2-3 gives the full variable domain: DVKVTQSSRYLVKRTGEKVFLECVQDMDHENMFWYRQDPGLGLRLIYFSYDVKMKEKGDIPEGYSVSREKKERFSLILESASTNQTSMYLCASSSQGSDTQYFGPGTRLTVL.

A few counts support this clonotype. The chain couples TRBV4-3 to TRBJ2-3; 8 positions agree with TRBD2. The J segment lost 2 bases and the V segment lost 0 bases, leaving 7 bases of the junction unmatched. Germline CDR1 reads LGHNA; CDR2 reads YSLEER. The CDR3 contains 17 residues. The CDR3 DNA is TGCGCCAGCAGCCAAGAAGGTCTAGCGGGTATCACAGATACGCAGTATTTT. Translating gives CASSQEGLAGITDTQYF.

This clonotype was recorded many times. This chain links TRBV7-3 with TRBJ2-3, with a tentative D call TRBD1 (5 bases). Trimming left V 3 bases short and J 0 bases short, with 7 bases between. Germline CDR1 is SGHTA and CDR2 is FQGTGA. The CDR3 spans 14 residues. The chain's CDR3 is CASSLTASTDTQYF. The CDR3 nucleotides read TGTGCCAGCAGCTTGACAGCTAGCACAGATACGCAGTATTTT.

To note about this clonotype: This may be a read error, as it is one base from a much larger clone. V is TRBV12-3 or TRBV12-4 and J is TRBJ1-2, with D perhaps matching TRBD1 (6 bases). The CDR3 contains 15 residues. The CDR3 is CASSGRGFSSYGYAF. Here the CDR3 DNA reads TGTGCCAGCAGTGGCAGGGGATTTTCCTCCTATGGCTACGCCTTC.

This clonotype has just a few counts. The chain recombines TRBV20-1 with TRBJ2-1; D is perhaps TRBD1 or TRBD2 (5 bases each). Germline values: CDR1 DFQATT, CDR2 SNEGSKA (reference sequence). V lost 5 bases and J lost 3, with 14 bases in between. The CDR3 contains 14 residues. CDR3: CSAPGRSYYNEQFF. In DNA form, the CDR3 reads TGCAGTGCTCCGGGACGGTCCTACTACAATGAGCAGTTCTTC.

A few counts support this clonotype. The J gene is TRBJ1-1, the V gene TRBV12-3 or TRBV12-4; a possible D gene is TRBD1 (5 bases). V lost 2 bases to trimming and J lost 5 bases, with 15 bases between them. This CDR3 spans 15 amino acids. CDR3 loop: CASSLMGRGETEAFF. The CDR3 coding sequence is TGTGCCAGCAGTTTAATGGGGAGGGGTGAAACTGAAGCTTTCTTT.

As concerns this clonotype: Since a much larger clone is just one base distant, this may be a read error. Here the CDR3 omits its conserved ending phenylalanine or tryptophan, so a read error is the likely source. The chain is built from TRBV12-5 and TRBJ2-5; no firm D call. Trimming left V 7 bases short and J 5 bases short, with 20 bases between. Per the germline V gene, CDR1 is LGHNT and CDR2 is FRNRAP. The CDR3 spans 15 residues. This chain's CDR3 is CASALPAAQWETQYL. For the CDR3, the DNA is TGTGCTAGTGCCCTCCCGGCGGCCCAGTGGGAGACCCAGTACCTC.

With regard to this clonotype: One end of the junction fails to match germline, which may point to a read error. The rearrangement joins TRBV28 to TRBJ2-6; a possible D gene is TRBD2 (6 bases). From germline, CDR1 is MDHEN and CDR2 SYDVKM. This CDR3 is 15 amino acids long. For the CDR3, the DNA is TGCGCCACCTATGGGGGGAGTTCTGGGGCCAACGTCCTGACTTTC. Its translation is CATYGGSSGANVLTF.